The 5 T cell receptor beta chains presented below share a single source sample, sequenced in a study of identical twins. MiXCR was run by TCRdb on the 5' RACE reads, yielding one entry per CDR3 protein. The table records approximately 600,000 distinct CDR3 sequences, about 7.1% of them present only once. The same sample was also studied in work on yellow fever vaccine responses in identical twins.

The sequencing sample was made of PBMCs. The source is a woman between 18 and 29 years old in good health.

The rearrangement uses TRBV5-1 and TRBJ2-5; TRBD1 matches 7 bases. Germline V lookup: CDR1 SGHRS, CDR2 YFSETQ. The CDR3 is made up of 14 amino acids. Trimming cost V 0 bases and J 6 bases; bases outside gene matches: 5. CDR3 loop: CASSLVGQSQTQYF. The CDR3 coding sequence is TGCGCCAGCAGCTTGGTGGGACAGTCCCAGACCCAGTACTTC.

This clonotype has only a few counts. Here the CDR3 reads CASSPTGTLSTDTQYF. As DNA, the CDR3 is TGTGCCAGCAGTCCCACCGGGACACTGTCCACAGATACGCAGTATTTT. The V gene is TRBV2, the J gene TRBJ2-3, with D possibly matching TRBD1 (6 bases). V dropped 5 bases and J dropped 2 bases, with 17 bases sitting between them. Per germline, CDR1 SNHLY and CDR2 FYNNEI. This CDR3 has 16 amino acids.

Here the CDR3 reads CASSTRSSYNEQFF. Written as DNA, the CDR3 is TGTGCCAGCAGCACAAGGAGCTCCTACAATGAGCAGTTCTTC. The chain carries TRBV12-3 or TRBV12-4 and TRBJ2-1, with D hard to call. V lost 6 bases and J lost 0, with 9 bases in between. CDR3 size: 14 residues.

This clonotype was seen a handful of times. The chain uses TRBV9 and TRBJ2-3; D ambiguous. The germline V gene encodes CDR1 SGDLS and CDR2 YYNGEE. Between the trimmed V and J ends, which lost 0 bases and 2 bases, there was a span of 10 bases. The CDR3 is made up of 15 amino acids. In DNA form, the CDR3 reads TGTGCCAGCAGCGTAGCAGGTACATACACAGATACGCAGTATTTT. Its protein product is CASSVAGTYTDTQYF.

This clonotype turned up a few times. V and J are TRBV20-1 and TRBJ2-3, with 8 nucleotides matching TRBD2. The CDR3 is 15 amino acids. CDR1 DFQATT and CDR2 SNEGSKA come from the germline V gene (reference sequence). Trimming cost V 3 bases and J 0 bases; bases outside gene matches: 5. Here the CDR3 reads CSASPLAGSTDTQYF. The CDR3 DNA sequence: TGCAGTGCTAGTCCCCTAGCGGGTAGCACAGATACGCAGTATTTT.